This T cell receptor (beta chain) originates from a study of T cells after yellow fever vaccination. Study-level information: Libraries from low-cell-number fractions were prepared with the SMART-Seq v4 Ultra Low Input RNA kit. General study findings and limits: Contaminants from the bulk population, in the form of abundant clonotypes, could be found in FACS-sorted repertoires. A small share of clonotypes appeared in both CD4 and CD8 compartments.

This clonotype was detected a few times. Its antigen is unidentified. Conversion of TCR transcripts into cDNA relied on 5'RACE template switching, which added a universal primer site and UMIs. TCRdb used MiXCR to reprocess the 5' RACE reads, holding one entry per CDR3 protein. The sample lists 600,000 to 750,000 distinct CDR3 sequences, approximately 13% occurring once. This specimen consisted of PBMCs, obtained on the day of the yellow fever booster vaccination. The receptor comes from a man aged 25 to 40 who received the YFV17D yellow fever vaccine.

CDR3 loop: CSSGEGRANIQYF. CDR3 DNA: TGCAGTTCCGGGGAGGGCAGGGCAAACATTCAGTACTTC. This rearrangement joins TRBV20-1 to TRBJ2-4, with 7 bases lining up with TRBD2. Unmatched junction bases numbered 10, after V lost 8 bases and J lost 6 bases. Germline values: CDR1 DFQATT, CDR2 SNEGSKA (reference sequence). The length of the CDR3 is 13 residues.